The clone carrying this TCR beta chain was counted only a few times. As yet, its antigen is unknown. Healthy Caucasians provided all donations. This entry comes from a study of identical twins. Study-level points and caveats: Fewer insertions marked abundant cord blood beta clonotypes; young adult naive trended weakly, memory not at all.

Per germline, CDR1 SGHRS and CDR2 YFSETQ. The CDR3 extends over 16 amino acids. V lost 0 bases, J lost 5 bases, and 16 bases lay in between. Template switching supplied a universal primer site; unique molecular identifiers were carried on the cDNA. TCRdb recomputed calls from the 5' RACE reads with MiXCR, one row per CDR3 protein. The sample carries about 340,000 distinct CDR3 sequences, 9% to 15% recorded once. Separately, the same data were catalogued under a study of yellow fever vaccine responses in identical twins. This second study notes: Reportedly, the T cell response mounted by twins to vaccine seemed partly convergent, partly personalized.

This receptor was identified in a woman younger than 35 in good health. The specimen sequenced was CD8+ T cells sorted from blood. The chain has TRBV5-1 and TRBJ2-3, with a possible D match to TRBD2 (6 bases). The CDR3 sequence is CASSLEAPLEGDTQYF. The CDR3 DNA sequence: TGCGCCAGCAGCTTGGAAGCGCCCCTGGAGGGAGATACGCAGTATTTT.